Sequencing of this T cell receptor (beta chain) was carried out in a study of OX40 agonist ivuxolimab in advanced cancers. Background on the study: Approximately 40% of patients had received prior checkpoint inhibitor therapy.

Overall study results and limits: Those patients achieving a partial response at 0.1-3.0 mg/kg showed among the lowest clonal expansion.

Sequencing was performed with immunoSEQ multiplex PCR; in TCRdb, only in-frame clones are kept and a portion is missing. The top ten clones hold about 2.7% of a sample with 55,000 to 85,000 clones, roughly 88% of them seen once. J gave up 10 bases and V 6 bases, and 15 bases lay outside the gene matches. Germline CDR1 reads SGHTA; CDR2 reads FQGNSA. CDR3 length equals 15 residues. No patient had autoimmune disease or received systemic immunosuppression. About this clone itself: Its antigen is as yet unknown.

The starting material was CD4+ or CD8+ T cells sorted from blood, obtained in a trial of the OX40 agonist ivuxolimab. V is TRBV7-2 and J is TRBJ2-1, with TRBD1 identical over 7 bases. The clonotype originates from an adult with an advanced solid tumor such as melanoma, head and neck, liver or kidney cancer. The CDR3 loop reads CASSVNRGGGSEQFF. The CDR3 bases are TGTGCCAGCAGTGTGAACAGGGGCGGCGGCTCGGAGCAGTTCTTC.